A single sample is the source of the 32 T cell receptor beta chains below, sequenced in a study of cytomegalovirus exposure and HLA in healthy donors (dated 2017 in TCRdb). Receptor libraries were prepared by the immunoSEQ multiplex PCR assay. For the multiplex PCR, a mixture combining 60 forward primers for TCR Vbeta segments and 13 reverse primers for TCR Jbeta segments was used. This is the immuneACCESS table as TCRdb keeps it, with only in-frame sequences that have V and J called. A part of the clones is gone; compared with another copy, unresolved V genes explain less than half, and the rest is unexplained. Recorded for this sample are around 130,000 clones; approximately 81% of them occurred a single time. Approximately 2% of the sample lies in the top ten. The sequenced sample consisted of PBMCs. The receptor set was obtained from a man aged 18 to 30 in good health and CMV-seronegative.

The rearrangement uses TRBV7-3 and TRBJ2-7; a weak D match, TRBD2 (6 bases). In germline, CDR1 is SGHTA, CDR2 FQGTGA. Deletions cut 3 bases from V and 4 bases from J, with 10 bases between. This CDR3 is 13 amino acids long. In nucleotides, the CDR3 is TGTGCCAGCAGCTTTCAGGGAGGTTACGAGCAGTACTTC. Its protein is CASSFQGGYEQYF.

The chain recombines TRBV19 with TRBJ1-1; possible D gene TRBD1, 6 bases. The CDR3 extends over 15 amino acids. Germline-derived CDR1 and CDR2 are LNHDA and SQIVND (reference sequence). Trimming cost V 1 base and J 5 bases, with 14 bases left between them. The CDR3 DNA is TGTGCCAGTAGTATAGGCAGGGGCTTGGAAACTGAAGCTTTCTTT. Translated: CASSIGRGLETEAFF. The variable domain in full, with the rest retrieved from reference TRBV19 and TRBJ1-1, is DGGITQSPKYLFRKEGQNVTLSCEQNLNHDAMYWYRQDPGQGLRLIYYSQIVNDFQKGDIAEGYSVSREKKESFPLTVTSAQKNPTAFYLCASSIGRGLETEAFFGQGTRLTVV.

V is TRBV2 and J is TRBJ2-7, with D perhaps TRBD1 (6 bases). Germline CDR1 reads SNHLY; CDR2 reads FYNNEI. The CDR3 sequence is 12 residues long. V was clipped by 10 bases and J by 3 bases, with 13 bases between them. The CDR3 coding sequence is TGTGCCATTGACCCGGGACACTACGAGCAGTACGTC. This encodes CAIDPGHYEQYV.

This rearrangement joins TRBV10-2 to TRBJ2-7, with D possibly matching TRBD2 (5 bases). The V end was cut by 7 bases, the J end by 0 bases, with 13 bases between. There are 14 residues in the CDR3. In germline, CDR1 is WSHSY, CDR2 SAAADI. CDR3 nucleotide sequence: TGCGCCAGCAAGGCCAGCGGAAGCTCCTACGAGCAGTACGTC. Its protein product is CASKASGSSYEQYV.

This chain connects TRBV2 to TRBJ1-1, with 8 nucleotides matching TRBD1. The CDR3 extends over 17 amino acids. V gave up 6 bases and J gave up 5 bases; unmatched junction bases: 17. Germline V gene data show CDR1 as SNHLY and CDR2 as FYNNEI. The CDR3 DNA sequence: TGTGCCAGCAGCGACCCCGGGGGCAGGGGGCGGGGGACTGAAGCTTTCTTT. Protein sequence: CASSDPGGRGRGTEAFF.

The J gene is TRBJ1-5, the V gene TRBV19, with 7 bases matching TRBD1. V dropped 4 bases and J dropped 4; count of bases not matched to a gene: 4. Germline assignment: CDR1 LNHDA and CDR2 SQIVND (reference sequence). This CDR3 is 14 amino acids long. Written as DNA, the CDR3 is TGTGCCAGTAGTAAGGGGGCGGGAAATCAGCCCCAGCATTTT. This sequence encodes CASSKGAGNQPQHF.

CDR3 coding DNA: TGTGCCAGCAGCTTGGGGACAGGGACTGGCTACGAGCAGTACTTC. Translation gives CASSLGTGTGYEQYF. The chain joins TRBV5-5 to TRBJ2-7; 8 bases map to TRBD1. This CDR3 has 15 amino acids. Germline assignment: CDR1 SGHKS and CDR2 YYEKEE (reference sequence). The V and J ends lost 0 bases and 3 bases, in that order; junction bases with no gene match: 5.

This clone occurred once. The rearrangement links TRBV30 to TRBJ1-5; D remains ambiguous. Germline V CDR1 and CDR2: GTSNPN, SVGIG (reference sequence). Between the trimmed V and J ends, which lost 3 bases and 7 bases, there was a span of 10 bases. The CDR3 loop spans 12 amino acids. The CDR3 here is CAWSPGTQPQHF. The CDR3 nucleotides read TGTGCCTGGAGCCCGGGAACACAGCCCCAGCATTTT.

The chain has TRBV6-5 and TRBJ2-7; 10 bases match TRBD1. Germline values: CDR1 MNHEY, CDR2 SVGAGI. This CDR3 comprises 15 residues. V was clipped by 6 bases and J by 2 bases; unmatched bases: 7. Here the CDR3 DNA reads TGTGCCAGCAGCTTAGGGGACAGGGGCCCCTACGAGCAGTACTTC. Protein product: CASSLGDRGPYEQYF.

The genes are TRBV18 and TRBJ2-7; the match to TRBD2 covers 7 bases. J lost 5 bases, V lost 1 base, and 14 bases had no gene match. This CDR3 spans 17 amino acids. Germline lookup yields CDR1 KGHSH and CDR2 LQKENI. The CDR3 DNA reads TGTGCCAGCTCACCACTTAACAATGCGGGAGTTTTCAACGAGCAGTACGTC. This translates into CASSPLNNAGVFNEQYV.

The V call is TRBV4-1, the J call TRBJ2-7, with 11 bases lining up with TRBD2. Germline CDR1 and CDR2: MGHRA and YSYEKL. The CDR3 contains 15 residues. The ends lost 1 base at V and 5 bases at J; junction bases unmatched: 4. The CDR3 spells CASSQALAGVDEQYF. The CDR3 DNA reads TGCGCCAGCAGCCAAGCACTAGCGGGAGTAGACGAGCAGTACTTC.

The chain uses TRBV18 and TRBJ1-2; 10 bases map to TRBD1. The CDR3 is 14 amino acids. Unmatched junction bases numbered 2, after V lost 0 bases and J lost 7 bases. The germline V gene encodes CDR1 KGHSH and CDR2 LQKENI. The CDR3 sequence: CASSPPGQGGGYTF. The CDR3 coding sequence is TGTGCCAGCTCACCACCAGGACAGGGGGGTGGCTACACCTTC.

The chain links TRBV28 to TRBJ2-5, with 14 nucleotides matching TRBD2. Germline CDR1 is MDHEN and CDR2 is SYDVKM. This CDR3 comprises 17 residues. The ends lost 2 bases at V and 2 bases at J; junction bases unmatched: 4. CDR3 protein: CASSLGLAGGLQETQYF. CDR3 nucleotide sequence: TGTGCCAGCAGTTTAGGACTAGCGGGAGGACTTCAAGAGACCCAGTACTTC.

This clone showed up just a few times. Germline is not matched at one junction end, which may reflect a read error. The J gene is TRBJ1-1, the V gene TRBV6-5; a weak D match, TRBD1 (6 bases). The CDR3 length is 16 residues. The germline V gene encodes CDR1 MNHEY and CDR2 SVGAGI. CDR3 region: CASSYSRGAMNTEAFF. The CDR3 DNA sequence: TGTGCCAGCAGCTACTCCAGGGGCGCGATGAACACTGAAGCTTTCTTT.

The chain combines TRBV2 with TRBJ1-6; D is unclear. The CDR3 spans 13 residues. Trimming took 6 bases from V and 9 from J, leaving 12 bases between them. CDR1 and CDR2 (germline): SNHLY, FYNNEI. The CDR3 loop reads CASRGSFVSPLHF. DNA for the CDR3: TGTGCCAGCAGGGGCAGCTTCGTTTCACCCCTCCACTTT.

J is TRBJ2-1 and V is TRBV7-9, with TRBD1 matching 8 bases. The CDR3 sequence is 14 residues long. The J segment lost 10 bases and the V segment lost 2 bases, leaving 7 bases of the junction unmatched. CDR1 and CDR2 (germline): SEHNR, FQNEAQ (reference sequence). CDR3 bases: TGTGCCAGCAGCTTAAGGGCAGGGGGCCAAGAGCAGTTCTTC. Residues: CASSLRAGGQEQFF.

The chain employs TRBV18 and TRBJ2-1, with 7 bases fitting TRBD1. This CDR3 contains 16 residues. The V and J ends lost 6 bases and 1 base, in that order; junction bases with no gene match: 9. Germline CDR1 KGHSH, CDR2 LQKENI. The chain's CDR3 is CASSTLKDRSYNEQFF. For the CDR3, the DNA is TGTGCCAGCTCGACCCTTAAGGACAGGTCCTACAATGAGCAGTTCTTC.

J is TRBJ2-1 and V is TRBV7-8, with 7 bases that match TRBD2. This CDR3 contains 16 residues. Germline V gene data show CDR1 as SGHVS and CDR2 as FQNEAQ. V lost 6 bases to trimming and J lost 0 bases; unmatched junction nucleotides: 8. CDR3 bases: TGTGCCAGCAGTCACACACTAGCGAACTCCTACAATGAGCAGTTCTTC. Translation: CASSHTLANSYNEQFF.

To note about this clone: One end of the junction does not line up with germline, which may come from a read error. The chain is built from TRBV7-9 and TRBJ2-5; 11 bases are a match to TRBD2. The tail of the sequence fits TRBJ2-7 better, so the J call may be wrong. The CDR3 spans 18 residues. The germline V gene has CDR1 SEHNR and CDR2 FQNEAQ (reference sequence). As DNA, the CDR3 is TGTTCCAGCAGCTTAGATGGACTAGCGGGCGGAAGCTCCTACGAGCAGTACTTC. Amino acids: CSSSLDGLAGGSSYEQYF.

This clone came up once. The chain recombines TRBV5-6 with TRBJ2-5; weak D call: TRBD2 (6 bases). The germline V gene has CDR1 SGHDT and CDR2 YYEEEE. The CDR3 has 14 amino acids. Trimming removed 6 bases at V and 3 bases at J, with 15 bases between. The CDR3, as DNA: TGTGCCAGCACCTCCATGGTAGCGGAAGAGACCCAGTACTTC. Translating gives CASTSMVAEETQYF.

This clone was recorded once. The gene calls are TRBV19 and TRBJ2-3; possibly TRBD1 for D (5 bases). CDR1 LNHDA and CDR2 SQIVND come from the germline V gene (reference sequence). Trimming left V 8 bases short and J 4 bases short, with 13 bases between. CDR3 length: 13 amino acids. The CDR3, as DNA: TGTGCCAGTGGGCAGGGATTGGCAGATACGCAGTATTTT. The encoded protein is CASGQGLADTQYF.

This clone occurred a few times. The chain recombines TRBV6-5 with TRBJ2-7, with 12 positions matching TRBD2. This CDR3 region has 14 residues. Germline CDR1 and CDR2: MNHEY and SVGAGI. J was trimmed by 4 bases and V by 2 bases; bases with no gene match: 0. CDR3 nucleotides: TGTGCCAGCAGTTACGGACTAGCGGGGTACGAGCAGTACTTC. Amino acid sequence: CASSYGLAGYEQYF.

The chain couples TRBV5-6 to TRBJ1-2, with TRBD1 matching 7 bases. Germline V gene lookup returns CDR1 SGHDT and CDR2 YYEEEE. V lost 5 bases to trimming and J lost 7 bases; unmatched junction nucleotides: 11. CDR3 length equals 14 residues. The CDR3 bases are TGTGCCAGCAGTCCAGGGCAGGGGGATGCTGGCTACACCTTC. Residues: CASSPGQGDAGYTF. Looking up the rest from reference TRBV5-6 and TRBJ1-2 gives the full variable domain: DAGVTQSPTHLIKTRGQQVTLRCSPKSGHDTVSWYQQALGQGPQFIFQYYEEEERQRGNFPDRFSGHQFPNYSSELNVNALLLGDSALYLCASSPGQGDAGYTFGSGTRLTVV.

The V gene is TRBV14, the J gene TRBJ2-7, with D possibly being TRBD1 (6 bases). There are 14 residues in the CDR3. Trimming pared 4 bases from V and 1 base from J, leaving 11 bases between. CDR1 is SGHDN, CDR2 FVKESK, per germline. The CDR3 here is CASSRMTGSYEQYF. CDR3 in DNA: TGTGCCAGCAGCCGAATGACAGGTTCCTACGAGCAGTACTTC.

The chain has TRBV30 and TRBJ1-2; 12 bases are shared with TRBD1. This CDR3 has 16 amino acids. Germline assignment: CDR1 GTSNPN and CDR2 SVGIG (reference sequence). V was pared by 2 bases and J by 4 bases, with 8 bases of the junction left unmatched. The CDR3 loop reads CAWSRGQGALSYGYTF. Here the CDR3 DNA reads TGTGCCTGGAGTCGGGGACAGGGGGCGCTTTCCTATGGCTACACCTTC. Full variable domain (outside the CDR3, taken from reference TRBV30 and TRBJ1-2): SQTIHQWPATLVQPVGSPLSLECTVEGTSNPNLYWYRQAAGRGLQLLFYSVGIGQISSEVPQNLSASRPQDRQFILSSKKLLLSDSGFYLCAWSRGQGALSYGYTFGSGTRLTVV.

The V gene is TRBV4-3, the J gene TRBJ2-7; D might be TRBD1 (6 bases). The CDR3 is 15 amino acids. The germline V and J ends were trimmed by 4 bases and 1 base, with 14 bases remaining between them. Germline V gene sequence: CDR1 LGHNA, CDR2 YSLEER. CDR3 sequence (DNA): TGCGCCAGCAGCCTTTTAGGGACAAGGTCCTACGAGCAGTACTTC. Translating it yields CASSLLGTRSYEQYF.

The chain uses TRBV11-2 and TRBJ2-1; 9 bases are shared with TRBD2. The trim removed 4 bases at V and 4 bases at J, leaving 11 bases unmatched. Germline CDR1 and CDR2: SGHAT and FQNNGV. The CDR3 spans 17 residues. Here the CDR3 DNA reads TGTGCCAGCAGCTGGGGGCAGGCGGGAGGGTTTTACAATGAGCAGTTCTTC. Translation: CASSWGQAGGFYNEQFF.

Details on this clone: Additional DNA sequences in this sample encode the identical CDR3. DNA for the CDR3: TGTGCCAGCAGTTACTCCGGCGGGAACTACGAGCAGTACTTC. Translating gives CASSYSGGNYEQYF. The V call is TRBV6-5, the J call TRBJ2-7; perhaps TRBD2 as D (6 bases). Germline CDR1 and CDR2: MNHEY and SVGAGI. The CDR3 sequence is 14 residues long. V lost 0 bases and J 3 bases, leaving 9 bases between the germline ends.

The CDR3 DNA sequence: TGTGCCAGCAGCAACCGACAGGGAGGCACAGATACGCAGTATTTT. Translated, it gives CASSNRQGGTDTQYF. V and J are TRBV21-1 and TRBJ2-3; the table calls TRBD1, which could not be checked here. TRBV21-1 is a documented pseudogene. The CDR3 has 15 amino acids.

The CDR3 DNA sequence: TGCGCCAGCAGTGAGCCGACAGGGGATAGCAATCAGCCCCAGCATTTT. Residues: CASSEPTGDSNQPQHF. The V call is TRBV10-1, the J call TRBJ1-5, with 8 positions matching TRBD1. CDR3 length: 16 amino acids. V dropped 2 bases and J dropped 0; count of bases not matched to a gene: 3. Per germline, CDR1 WNHNN and CDR2 SYGVQD (reference sequence).

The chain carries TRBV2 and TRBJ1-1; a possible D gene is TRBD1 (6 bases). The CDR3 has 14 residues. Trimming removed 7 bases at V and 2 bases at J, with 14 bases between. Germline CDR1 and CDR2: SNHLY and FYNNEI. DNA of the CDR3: TGTGCCAGCAAAAGGGACAAAAAAAACACTGAAGCTTTCTTT. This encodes CASKRDKKNTEAFF.

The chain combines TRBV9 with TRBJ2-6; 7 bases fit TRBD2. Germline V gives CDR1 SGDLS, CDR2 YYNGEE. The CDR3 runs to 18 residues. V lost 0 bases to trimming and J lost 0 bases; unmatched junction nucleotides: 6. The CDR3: CASSVEPAGSSGANVLTF. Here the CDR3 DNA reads TGTGCCAGCAGCGTAGAACCAGCGGGGAGCTCTGGGGCCAACGTCCTGACTTTC.